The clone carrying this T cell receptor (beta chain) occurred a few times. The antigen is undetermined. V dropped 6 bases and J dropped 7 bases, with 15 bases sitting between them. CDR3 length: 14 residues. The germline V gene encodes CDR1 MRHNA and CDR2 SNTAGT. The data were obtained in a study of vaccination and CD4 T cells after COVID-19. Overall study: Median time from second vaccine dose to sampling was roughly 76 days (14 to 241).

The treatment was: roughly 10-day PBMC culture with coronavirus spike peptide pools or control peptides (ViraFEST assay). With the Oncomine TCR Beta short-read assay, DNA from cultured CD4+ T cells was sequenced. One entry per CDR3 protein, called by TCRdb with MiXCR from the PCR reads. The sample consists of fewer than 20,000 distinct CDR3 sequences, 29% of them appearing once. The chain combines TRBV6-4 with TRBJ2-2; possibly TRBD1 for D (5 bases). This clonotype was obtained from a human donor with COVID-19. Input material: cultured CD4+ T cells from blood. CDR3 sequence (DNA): TGTGCCAGCAGCCCACTTCCAGGGAACGGGGAGCTGTTTTTT. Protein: CASSPLPGNGELFF.